This TCR beta chain emerged from a study of molecular identifiers for immune sequencing clone quantification. Study-wide points: Effector cells kept over 99% of their molecules in clones above 20 RNA copies, while naive cells kept under 1% there.

Investigators produced naive CD8 libraries from about 21,000 to 970,000 sorted cells, drawing on 10%, 30% or 50% RNA. About this clonotype: The antigen is unknown. This may come from a read error, since a much larger clone is one base off.

TCRdb itself ran the PCR reads through MiXCR, one entry per CDR3 protein. The repertoire includes approximately 670,000 distinct CDR3 sequences, nearly 20% of them detected once, and 0.75% to 0.95% sits in the top ten. Germline CDR1 and CDR2: LNHDA and SQIVND (reference sequence). The CDR3 loop spans 15 amino acids. The origin of this receptor is a human donor in good health. Some libraries in this study had Jurkat cell RNA spiked in. Sample: naive CD8+ T cells from blood, with Jurkat cell RNA spiked in. The subset here: FACS-sorted CD8+CD4-CCR7+CD45RA+ naive T cells. This rearrangement joins TRBV19 to TRBJ2-7, with 11 positions matching TRBD1. The CDR3 region is CASSPALDRGREQCF. CDR3 coding DNA: TGTGCCAGTAGTCCTGCCTTGGACAGGGGGCGCGAGCAGTGCTTC.